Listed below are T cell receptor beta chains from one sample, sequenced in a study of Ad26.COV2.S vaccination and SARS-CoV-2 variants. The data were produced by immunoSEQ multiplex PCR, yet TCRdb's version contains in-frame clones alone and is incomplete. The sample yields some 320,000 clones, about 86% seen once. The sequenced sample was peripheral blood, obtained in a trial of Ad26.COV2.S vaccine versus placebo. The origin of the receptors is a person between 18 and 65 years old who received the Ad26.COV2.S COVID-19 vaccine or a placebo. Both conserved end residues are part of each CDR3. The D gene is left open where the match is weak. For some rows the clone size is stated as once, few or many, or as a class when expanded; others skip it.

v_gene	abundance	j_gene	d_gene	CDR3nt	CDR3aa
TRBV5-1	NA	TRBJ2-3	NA	TGCGCCAGCAGCTTGCAAGGGTTTGGTATGGCAGATACGCAGTATTTT	CASSLQGFGMADTQYF
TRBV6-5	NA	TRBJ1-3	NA	TGTGCCAGCAGCCGATCAAAGCAGGGGAACACCATATATTTT	CASSRSKQGNTIYF
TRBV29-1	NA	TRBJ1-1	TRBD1	TGCAGCGTTGTCCCCAGGGGGCGCGGCACTGAAGCTTTCTTT	CSVVPRGRGTEAFF
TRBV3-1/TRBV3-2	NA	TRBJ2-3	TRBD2	TGTGCCAGCAGCCCCCAGGGACTAGCGGGGGTATTTACGCAGTATTTT	CASSPQGLAGVFTQYF
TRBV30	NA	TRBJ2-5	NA	TGTGCCTGGAGTGTACAGGGAGGCTACCAAGAGACCCAGTACTTC	CAWSVQGGYQETQYF
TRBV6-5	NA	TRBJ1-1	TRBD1	TGTGCCAGCAGTTGGGTATGGGGACAGGGGAACACTGAAGCTTTCTTT	CASSWVWGQGNTEAFF
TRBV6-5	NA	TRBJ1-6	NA	TGTGCCAGCAGTTCCTGGACGGTCTATAATTCACCCCTCCACTTT	CASSSWTVYNSPLHF
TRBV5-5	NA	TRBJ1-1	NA	TGTGCCAGCAGCTTGGGACGGGGAACTGAAGCTTTCTTT	CASSLGRGTEAFF
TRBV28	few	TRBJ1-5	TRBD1	TGTGCCAGCAGGAACTCGGCCATAAGGGACAGGCGCTTGGGCAATCAGCCCCAGCATTTT	CASRNSAIRDRRLGNQPQHF
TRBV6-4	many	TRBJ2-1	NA	TGTGCCAGCAGCGTGGGGGAGCACAATGAGCAGTTCTTC	CASSVGEHNEQFF
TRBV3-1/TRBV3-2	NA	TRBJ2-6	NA	TGTGCCAGCAGCCAACCACCCGGGAGCTCTGGGGCCAACGTCCTGACTTTC	CASSQPPGSSGANVLTF
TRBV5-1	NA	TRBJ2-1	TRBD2	TGCGCCAGCAGCCCCTCCGGGACTAGCGGGGGGGCCGGTGAGCAGTTCTTC	CASSPSGTSGGAGEQFF
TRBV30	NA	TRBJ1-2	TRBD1	TGTGCTTGGGGAGGGGGCGCGCGGGACTATGGCTACACCTTC	CAWGGGARDYGYTF
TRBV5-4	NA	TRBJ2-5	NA	TGTGCCAGCAGCTTGGCCGGGGTCAGACAAGAGACCCAGTACTTC	CASSLAGVRQETQYF
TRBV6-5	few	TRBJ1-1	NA	TGTGCCAGCAGGGCTAATCTAGGACAAATCACTGAAGCTTTCTTT	CASRANLGQITEAFF
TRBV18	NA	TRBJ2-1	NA	TGTGCCAGCTCACCATCGGACAGCGTATACAATGAGCAGTTCTTC	CASSPSDSVYNEQFF
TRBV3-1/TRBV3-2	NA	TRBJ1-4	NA	TGTGCCAGCAGCCCCTACAGGAGAGAGGAGATCAAACTGTTTTTT	CASSPYRREEIKLFF
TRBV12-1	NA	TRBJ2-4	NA	TGTGCCAGCAGCTTACGCCAGGGTCAGTACTTC	CASSLRQGQYF
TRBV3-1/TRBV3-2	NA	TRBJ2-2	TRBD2	TGTGCCAGCAGCCCTAGCGGGGACGCCGGGGAGCTGTTTTTT	CASSPSGDAGELFF
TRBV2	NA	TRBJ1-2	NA	TGTGCCAGCAGCCCGGACGCCGGCGGCTATGGCTACACCTTC	CASSPDAGGYGYTF
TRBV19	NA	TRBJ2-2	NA	TGTGCCAGTAGTATTTACAGGGACACCGGGGAGCTGTTTTTT	CASSIYRDTGELFF
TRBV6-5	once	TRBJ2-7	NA	TGTGCCAGCAGTTATTCGCAGGGTACCTACGAGCAGTACTTC	CASSYSQGTYEQYF
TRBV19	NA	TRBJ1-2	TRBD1	TGTGCCACATACCACAGGGGGTATGGCTACACCTTC	CATYHRGYGYTF
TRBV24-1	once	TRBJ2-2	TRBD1	TGTGCCATCCTCCGGGGACAGGGGGCTTTCAGAAACACCGGGGAGCTGTTTTTT	CAILRGQGAFRNTGELFF
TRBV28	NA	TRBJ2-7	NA	TGTGCCAGCAGTATTCAACAGGGATTGGCGTACTTC	CASSIQQGLAYF
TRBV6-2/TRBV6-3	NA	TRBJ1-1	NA	TGTGCCAGCAGTCGAGGCGCTCGTCAGTTGAACACTGAAGCTTTCTTT	CASSRGARQLNTEAFF
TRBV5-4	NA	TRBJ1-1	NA	TGTGCCAGCAGCACCGCGACGGCTAACACTGAAGCTTTCTTT	CASSTATANTEAFF
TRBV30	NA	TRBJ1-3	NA	TGTGCCTGGAGTGTAGGGGCTGGAAACACCATATATTTT	CAWSVGAGNTIYF
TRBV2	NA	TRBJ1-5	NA	TGTGCCAGCAGTGAAAGCAATCAGCCCCAGCATTTT	CASSESNQPQHF
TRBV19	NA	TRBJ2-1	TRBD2	TGTGCCAGTAGTATAGATAGGCTAGCGGGAGCCTCCTACAATGAGCAGTTCTTC	CASSIDRLAGASYNEQFF
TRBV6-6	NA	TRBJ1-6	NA	TGTGCCAGCAGTGAGACAGACTCACCCCTCCACTTT	CASSETDSPLHF
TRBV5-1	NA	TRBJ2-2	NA	TGCGCCAGCAGCTTGTATCCCGGGAACACCGGGGAGCTGTTTTTT	CASSLYPGNTGELFF
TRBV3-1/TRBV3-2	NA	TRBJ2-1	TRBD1	TGTGCCAGCAGCCGAACCGGACAGGGGGCTAACAATGAGCAGTTCTTC	CASSRTGQGANNEQFF
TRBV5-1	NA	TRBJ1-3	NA	TGCGCCAGCAGCTTGTCTGGGGGAAACTCTGGAAACACCATATATTTT	CASSLSGGNSGNTIYF
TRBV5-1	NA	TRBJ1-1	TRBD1	TGCGCCAGCAGCGGCAGACAGGGAAACACTGAAGCTTTCTTT	CASSGRQGNTEAFF
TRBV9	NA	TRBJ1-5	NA	TGTGCCAGCACCGACCTTGAGCCCAATCAGCCCCAGCATTTT	CASTDLEPNQPQHF
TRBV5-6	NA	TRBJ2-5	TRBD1	TGTGCCAGCAGTCTTCTGGACAGGGGCCAAGAGACCCAGTACTTC	CASSLLDRGQETQYF
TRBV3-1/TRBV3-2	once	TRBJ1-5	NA	TGTGCCAGCAGCCAAGGGGGCGGAGGTATTCAGCCCCAGCATTTT	CASSQGGGGIQPQHF
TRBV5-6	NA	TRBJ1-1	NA	TGTGCCAGCAGCTTGGGGCAGGGAAGGGTTGAAGCTTTCTTT	CASSLGQGRVEAFF
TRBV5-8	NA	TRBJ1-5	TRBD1	TGTGCCAGCAGCATGGGACAGTTCGAGCAGCCCCAGCATTTT	CASSMGQFEQPQHF
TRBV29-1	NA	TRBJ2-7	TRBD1	TGCAGCGCGTCAGGGGGCGGCTACGAGCAGTACTTC	CSASGGGYEQYF